This TCR beta chain was captured in a study of TIL therapy for anti-PD-1-resistant metastatic lung cancer (dated by TCRdb to the early 2020s). About the study as a whole: Tumors were collected before any PD-1/PD-L1 blockade, after which patients were given nivolumab, and patients who progressed were given lymphodepletion, an infusion of expanded TIL and IL-2. T cell receptor beta sequencing of tumor and peripheral blood was used to follow clonotypes across the tumor, the expanded TIL product and serial blood samples. The cohort was predominantly lung adenocarcinoma, with several EGFR-mutant and two ALK-rearranged tumors, and half of patients were current or former smokers. Among the enrolled patients, the median age was around 56 years (range about 35-85), and the median tumor PD-L1 proportion score was around 5.6%. A median non-synonymous tumor mutation burden of under 1.9 mutations per megabase was determined across the cohort by whole-exome sequencing. Paper-wide results and their limitations: The cohort was highly selected, with more treatment-naive, never-smoker and oncogene-addicted patients than typical, limiting generalizability. The study protocol defined all tumor marker inferences as exploratory. Clonotypes from the infused TIL partially replaced the baseline peripheral repertoire and then declined over months, and persistence showed no apparent association with response.

Remarks on this clone: This receptor's antigen is unknown. Nothing much larger sits one base from this clone, and base qualities are not available.

This specimen's time point label, per the study, means: pre-treatment sample, taken before nivolumab and TIL therapy. A phase I trial run at two centers enrolled adults with stage 4 NSCLC between 2017 and 2020. The samples were obtained from a phase I trial that was single-arm and open-label and tested tumor-infiltrating lymphocyte therapy combined with nivolumab in advanced non-small cell lung cancer. Mononuclear cells from blood collected in EDTA tubes were isolated on a Ficoll gradient and snap-frozen as pellets, and DNA was then extracted using a Qiagen mini-prep kit. The CDR3 goes from the cysteine to the phenylalanine over 15 residues. The kept DNA is CDR3 alone, 45 bases in frame from the first base. Based on the germline V gene, the CDR1 and CDR2 sequences are MDHEN and SYDVKM. Deletion took 5 bases off V and 8 bases off J, with a span of 19 bases between the germline ends. The immunoSEQ v3 hsTCRB kit was used to amplify TCR beta CDR3 regions from genomic DNA through bias-controlled multiplex PCR. The TCR libraries were sequenced on an Illumina NextSeq 500 to approximately 2.1 million read pairs for survey level or about 5-6.5 million read pairs for deep level. On the authors' methods: Clonality was reported by immunoSEQ Analyzer software, which also assigned V, D and J genes and filtered out non-productive sequences. To compare repertoires between infused TIL and blood, productive Simpson clonality was used along with the Morisita overlap index of productive TRB rearrangements. The absolute count of a clonotype in blood was estimated by multiplying the lymphocyte count by the CD3+ fraction and by the productive frequency of the clone. TCRdb retrieved this table from immuneACCESS and kept in-frame rearrangements only. Not all clones are present; in checked studies, unresolved V genes account for under half, and no reason is known for the remainder. The V and J calls and clone size come from that table; D and trimming were worked out from the DNA. This sample holds about 32,000 clones; 70% to 80% were observed only once. The top ten clones comprise less than 3% of the sample.

The V and J genes are TRBV28 and TRBJ2-4; TRBD2 is a possible D gene, resting on 6 matching bases. The receptor comes from a woman between 30 and 80 years old with non-small cell lung cancer. This specimen was blood, taken at baseline. The DNA sequence follows: TGTGCCAGCAGTAGCCCCGGGGGAGGCGGCTACATTCAGTACTTC. This yields the protein CASSSPGGGGYIQYF.